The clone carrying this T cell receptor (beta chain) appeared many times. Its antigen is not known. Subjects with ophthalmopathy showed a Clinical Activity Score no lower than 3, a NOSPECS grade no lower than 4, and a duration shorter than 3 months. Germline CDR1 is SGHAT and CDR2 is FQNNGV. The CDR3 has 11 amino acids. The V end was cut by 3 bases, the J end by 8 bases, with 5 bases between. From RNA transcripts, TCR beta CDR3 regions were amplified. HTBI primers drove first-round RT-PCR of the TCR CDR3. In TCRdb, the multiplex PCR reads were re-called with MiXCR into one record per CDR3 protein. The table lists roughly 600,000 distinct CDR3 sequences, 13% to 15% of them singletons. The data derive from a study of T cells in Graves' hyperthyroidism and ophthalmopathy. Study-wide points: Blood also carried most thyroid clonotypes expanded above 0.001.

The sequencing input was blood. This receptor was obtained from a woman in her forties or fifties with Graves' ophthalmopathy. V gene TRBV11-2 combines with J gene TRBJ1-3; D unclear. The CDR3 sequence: CASSLGYTIYF. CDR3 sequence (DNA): TGTGCCAGCAGCTTGGGGTACACCATATATTTT. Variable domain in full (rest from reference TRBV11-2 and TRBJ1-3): EAGVAQSPRYKIIEKRQSVAFWCNPISGHATLYWYQQILGQGPKLLIQFQNNGVVDDSQLPKDRFSAERLKGVDSTLKIQPAKLEDSAVYLCASSLGYTIYFGEGSWLTVV.